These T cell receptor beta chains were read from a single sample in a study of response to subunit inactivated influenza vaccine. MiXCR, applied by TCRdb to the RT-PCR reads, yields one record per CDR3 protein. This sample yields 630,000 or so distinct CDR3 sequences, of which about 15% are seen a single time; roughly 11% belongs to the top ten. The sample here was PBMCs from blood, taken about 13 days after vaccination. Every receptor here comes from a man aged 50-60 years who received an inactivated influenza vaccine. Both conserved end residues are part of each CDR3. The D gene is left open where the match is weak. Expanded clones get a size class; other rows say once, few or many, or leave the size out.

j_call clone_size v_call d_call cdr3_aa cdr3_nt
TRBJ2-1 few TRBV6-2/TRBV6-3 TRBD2 CDTGGEGQDEQFF TGTGACACCGGGGGGGAGGGCCAGGATGAGCAGTTCTTC
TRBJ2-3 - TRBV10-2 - CASSQPGPDTQYF TGCGCCAGCAGCCAGCCCGGGCCAGATACGCAGTATTTT
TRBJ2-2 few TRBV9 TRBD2 CASSAGLEIYTGELFF TGTGCCAGCAGCGCGGGACTAGAGATTTACACCGGGGAGCTGTTTTTT
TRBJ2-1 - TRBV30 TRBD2 CAWSVMASGRKSISYNEQFF TGTGCCTGGAGTGTCATGGCTAGCGGGAGGAAAAGCATCTCCTACAATGAGCAGTTCTTC
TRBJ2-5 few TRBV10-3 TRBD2 CAIRGAGQAETQYF TGTGCCATCAGAGGAGCGGGGCAGGCGGAGACCCAGTACTTC
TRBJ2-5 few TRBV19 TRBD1 CASSNTGAARETQYF TGTGCCAGTAGCAATACAGGGGCAGCTAGGGAGACCCAGTACTTC
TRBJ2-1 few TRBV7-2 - CASTPDRVQQFF TGTGCCAGCACCCCAGATAGGGTACAGCAGTTCTTC
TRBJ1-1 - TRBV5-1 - CASSLGWGSNTEAFF TGCGCCAGCAGCTTGGGCTGGGGTTCGAACACTGAAGCTTTCTTT
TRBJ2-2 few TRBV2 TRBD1 CADQTGVGGELFF TGTGCCGATCAGACAGGGGTGGGCGGGGAGCTGTTTTTT
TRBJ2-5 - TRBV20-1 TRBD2 CSILAGGPGETQYF TGCAGTATCTTAGCGGGGGGGCCTGGAGAGACCCAGTACTTC
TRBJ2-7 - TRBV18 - CASSPETGYEQYF TGTGCCAGCTCACCAGAGACTGGGTACGAGCAGTACTTC
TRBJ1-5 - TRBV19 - CASSIGLNSNQPQHF TGTGCCAGTAGTATCGGGCTGAATAGCAATCAGCCCCAGCATTTT
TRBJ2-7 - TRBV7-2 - CASSTPVRSYEQYF TGTGCCAGCAGCACTCCGGTTCGCTCCTACGAGCAGTACTTC
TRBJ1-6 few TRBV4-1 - CASSQDRTATFSPLHF TGCGCCAGCAGCCAAGATCGGACCGCCACCTTCTCACCCCTCCACTTT
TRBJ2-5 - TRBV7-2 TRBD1 CASSPRAGTGPETQYF TGTGCCAGCAGCCCTCGAGCCGGGACAGGGCCAGAGACCCAGTACTTC
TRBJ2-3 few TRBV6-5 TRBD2 CASSYTPPGLEADTQYF TGTGCCAGCAGTTACACCCCACCGGGACTAGAGGCAGATACGCAGTATTTT
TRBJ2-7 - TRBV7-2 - CASSRDKIVYEQYF TGTGCCAGCAGCCGGGACAAAATCGTGTACGAGCAGTACTTC